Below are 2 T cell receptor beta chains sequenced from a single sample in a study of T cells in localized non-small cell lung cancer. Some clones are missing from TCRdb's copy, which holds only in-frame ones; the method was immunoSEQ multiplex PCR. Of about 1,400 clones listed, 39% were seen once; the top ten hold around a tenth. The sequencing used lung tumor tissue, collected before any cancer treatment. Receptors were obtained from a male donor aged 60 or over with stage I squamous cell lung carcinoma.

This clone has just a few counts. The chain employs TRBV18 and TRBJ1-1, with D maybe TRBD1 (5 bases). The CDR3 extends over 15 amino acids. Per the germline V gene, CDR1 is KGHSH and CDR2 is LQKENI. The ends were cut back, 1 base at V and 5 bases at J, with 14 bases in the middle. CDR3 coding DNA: TGTGCCAGCTCACCACGGGGGACCGAGGGAACTGAAGCTTTCTTT. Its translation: CASSPRGTEGTEAFF. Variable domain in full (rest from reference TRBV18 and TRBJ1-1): NAGVMQNPRHLVRRRGQEARLRCSPMKGHSHVYWYRQLPEEGLKFMVYLQKENIIDESGMPKERFSAEFPKEGPSILRIQQVVRGDSAAYFCASSPRGTEGTEAFFGQGTRLTVV.

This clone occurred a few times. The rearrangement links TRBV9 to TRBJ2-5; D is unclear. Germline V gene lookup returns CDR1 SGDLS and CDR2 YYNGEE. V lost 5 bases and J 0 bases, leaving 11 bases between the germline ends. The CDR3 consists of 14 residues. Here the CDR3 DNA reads TGTGCCAGCAGTAGCAACACGTACCAAGAGACCCAGTACTTC. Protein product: CASSSNTYQETQYF.